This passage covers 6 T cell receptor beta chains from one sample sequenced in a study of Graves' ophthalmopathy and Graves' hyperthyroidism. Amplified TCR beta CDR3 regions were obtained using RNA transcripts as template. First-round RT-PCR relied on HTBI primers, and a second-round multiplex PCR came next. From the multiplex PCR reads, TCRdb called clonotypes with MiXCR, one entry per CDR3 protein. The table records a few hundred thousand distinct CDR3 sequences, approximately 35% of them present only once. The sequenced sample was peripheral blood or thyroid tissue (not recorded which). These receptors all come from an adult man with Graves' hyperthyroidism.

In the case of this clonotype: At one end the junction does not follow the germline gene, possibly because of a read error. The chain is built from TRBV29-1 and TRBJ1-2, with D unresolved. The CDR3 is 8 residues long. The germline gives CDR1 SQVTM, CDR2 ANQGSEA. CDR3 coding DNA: TGCGGCGTTGAAGGCTACACCTTC. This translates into CGVEGYTF.

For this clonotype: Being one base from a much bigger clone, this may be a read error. The DNA of the CDR3 is TGTGCCAGCAGTAAAGCTACCCATGACTACGAGCAGTACTTC. Protein product: CASSKATHDYEQYF. The V call is TRBV25-1, the J call TRBJ2-7; D gene uncertain. This CDR3 has 14 amino acids. V dropped 5 bases and J dropped 3 bases, with 14 bases sitting between them. Looked up from germline, CDR1 is MGHDK and CDR2 is SYGVNS.

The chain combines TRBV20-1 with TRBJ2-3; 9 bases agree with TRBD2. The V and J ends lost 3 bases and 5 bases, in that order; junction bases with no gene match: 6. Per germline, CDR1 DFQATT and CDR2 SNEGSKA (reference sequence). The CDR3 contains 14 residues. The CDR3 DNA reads TGCAGTGCTAGCCCTAGCGGGGCTCGAGATACGCAGTATTTT. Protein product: CSASPSGARDTQYF.

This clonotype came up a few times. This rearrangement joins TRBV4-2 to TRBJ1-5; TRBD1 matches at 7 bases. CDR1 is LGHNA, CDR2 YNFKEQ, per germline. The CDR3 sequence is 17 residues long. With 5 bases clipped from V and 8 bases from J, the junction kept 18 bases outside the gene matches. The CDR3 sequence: CASSATSWDSKYKPQHF. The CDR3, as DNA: TGTGCCAGCAGCGCAACCTCCTGGGACAGTAAATATAAGCCCCAGCATTTT.

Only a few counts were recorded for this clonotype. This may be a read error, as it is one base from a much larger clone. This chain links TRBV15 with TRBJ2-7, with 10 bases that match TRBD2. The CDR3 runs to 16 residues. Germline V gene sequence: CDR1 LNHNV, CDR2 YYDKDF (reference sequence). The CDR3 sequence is CATSRELAGRAYERYF. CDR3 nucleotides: TGTGCCACCAGCAGAGAACTAGCGGGAAGGGCCTACGAGCGGTACTTC.

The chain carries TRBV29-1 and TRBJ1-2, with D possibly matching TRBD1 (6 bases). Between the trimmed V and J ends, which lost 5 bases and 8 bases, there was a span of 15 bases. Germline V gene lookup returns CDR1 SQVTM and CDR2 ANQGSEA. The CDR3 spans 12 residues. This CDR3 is CSVYTPDRGYTF. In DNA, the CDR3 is TGCAGCGTTTACACTCCCGACAGGGGCTACACCTTC.